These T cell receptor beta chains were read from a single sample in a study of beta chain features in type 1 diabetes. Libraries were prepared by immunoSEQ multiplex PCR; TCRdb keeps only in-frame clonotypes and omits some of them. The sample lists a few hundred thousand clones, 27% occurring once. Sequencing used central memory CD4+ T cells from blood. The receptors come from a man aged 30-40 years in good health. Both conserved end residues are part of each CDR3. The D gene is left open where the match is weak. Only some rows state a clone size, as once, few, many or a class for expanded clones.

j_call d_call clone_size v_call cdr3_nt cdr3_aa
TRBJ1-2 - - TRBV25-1 TGTGCCAGCAGTGACAATACCGGGAATAACTATGGCTACACCTTC CASSDNTGNNYGYTF
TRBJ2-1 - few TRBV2 TGTGCCAGCAGCGGGAGCAACAATGAGCAGTTCTTC CASSGSNNEQFF
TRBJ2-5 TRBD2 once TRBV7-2 TGTGCCAGCAGCTTAAGGCTAGCGGCCCAAGAGACCCAGTACTTC CASSLRLAAQETQYF
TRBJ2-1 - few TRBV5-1 TGCGCCAGCAGCTCCGAAAGCAATGAGCAGTTCTTC CASSSESNEQFF
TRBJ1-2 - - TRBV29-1 TGCAGCGTTGAAGATTGGGGGGACGGTGGCTACACCTTC CSVEDWGDGGYTF
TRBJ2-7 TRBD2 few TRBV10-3 TGTGCCAGCAGCGCCCAGCGGGGCAGCTCCTACGAGCAGTACTTC CASSAQRGSSYEQYF
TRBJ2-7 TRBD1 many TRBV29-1 TGCAGCGTGGCCGGGACAGGGATCCACGAGCAGTACTTC CSVAGTGIHEQYF
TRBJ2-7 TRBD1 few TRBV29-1 TGCAGCGGCTGGACAGGGGGAGAAGAGCAGTACTTC CSGWTGGEEQYF
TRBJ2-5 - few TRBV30 TGTGCCTGGGGAATAGCGGATAGGGCCACGACCCAGTACTTC CAWGIADRATTQYF
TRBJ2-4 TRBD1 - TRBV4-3 TGCGCCAGCAGCCCTGGACAGGGACGAAACATTCAGTACTTC CASSPGQGRNIQYF
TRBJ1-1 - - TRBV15 TGTGCCACCGGTACGGGAGAATCGGCTTTCTTT CATGTGESAFF
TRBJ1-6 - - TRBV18 TGTGCCAGCTCACCACAGGTAGACAGTTCACCCCTCCACTTT CASSPQVDSSPLHF
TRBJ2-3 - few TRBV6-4 TGTGCCAGCGGAGAAGGGCACACAGATACGCAGTATTTT CASGEGHTDTQYF
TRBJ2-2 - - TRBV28 TGTGCCAGCAGCCCTTCCGGGGAGCTGTTTTTT CASSPSGELFF
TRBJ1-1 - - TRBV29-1 TGCACCTTCGCTGGGGGGGGCACTGAAGCTTTCTTT CTFAGGGTEAFF
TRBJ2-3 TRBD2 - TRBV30 TGTGCCTGGGCGGGAGTGAGTACAGATACGCAGTATTTT CAWAGVSTDTQYF
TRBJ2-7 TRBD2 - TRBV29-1 TGCAGCGCTCGACTAGCGGGTACCTACGAGCAGTACTTC CSARLAGTYEQYF
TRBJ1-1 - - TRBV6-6 TGTGCCAGCAGTTACTTGGAACGGACTGAAGCTTTCTTT CASSYLERTEAFF
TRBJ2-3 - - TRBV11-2 TGTGCCAGCAGCTTGTCTAGGCGCACAGATACGCAGTATTTT CASSLSRRTDTQYF
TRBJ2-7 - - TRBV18 TGTGCCAGCTCACCCCAGGGGAAATACGAGCAGTACTTC CASSPQGKYEQYF
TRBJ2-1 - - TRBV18 TGTGCCAGCTCCCGCATCGGAGGACAGGAGGGCAATGAGCAGTTCTTC CASSRIGGQEGNEQFF
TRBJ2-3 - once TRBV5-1 TGCGCCAGCAGCTTGGATGGGGCGGATACGCAGTATTTT CASSLDGADTQYF
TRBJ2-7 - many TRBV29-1 TGCAGCGTCGGCGGGGTATTAAGTTCCGAGCAGTACTTC CSVGGVLSSEQYF
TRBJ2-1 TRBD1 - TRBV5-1 TGCGCCAGCAGCCTCGGGACAGGAACCTTGAAGCAGTTCTTC CASSLGTGTLKQFF
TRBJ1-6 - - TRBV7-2 TGTGCCAGCAGCCTAGACCGATCACCCCTCCACTTT CASSLDRSPLHF
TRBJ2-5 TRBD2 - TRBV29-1 TGCAGCGTTGAAATAGGACTAGCGGGGGGGAAAGAGACCCAGTACTTC CSVEIGLAGGKETQYF
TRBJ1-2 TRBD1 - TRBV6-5 TGTGCCAGCAGTTCGATGACAGGGGTAGGCTACACCTTC CASSSMTGVGYTF
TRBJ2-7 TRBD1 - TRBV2 TGTGCCAGCGGCCGGGACAGGGAATTGTACGAGCAGTACTTC CASGRDRELYEQYF
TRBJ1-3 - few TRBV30 TGTGCCTGGAGTGTACAGGGCAGCCTTTTCTCTGGAAACACCATATATTTT CAWSVQGSLFSGNTIYF
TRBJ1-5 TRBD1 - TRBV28 TGTGCCAGCATACTCGACAGGGGGCAATTTAGCAATCAGCCCCAGCATTTT CASILDRGQFSNQPQHF
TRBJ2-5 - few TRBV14 TGTGCCAGCAGCCAAGAAAGGCAGACCCAGTACTTC CASSQERQTQYF
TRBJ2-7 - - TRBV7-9 TGTGCCAGCACCTTCGGAGAAACCTACGAGCAGTACTTC CASTFGETYEQYF
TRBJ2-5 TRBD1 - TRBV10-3 TGTGCCATCAGTAGACAGGGTGGTGAGACCCAGTACTTC CAISRQGGETQYF
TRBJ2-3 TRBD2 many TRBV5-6 TGTGCCAGCAGCTTGAGAGCGGGAGCGAGCAGGGATACGCAGTATTTT CASSLRAGASRDTQYF
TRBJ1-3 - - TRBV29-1 TGCAGCGTTCAGGATGGAAACACCATATATTTT CSVQDGNTIYF
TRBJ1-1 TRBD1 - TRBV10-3 TGTGCCATCAGACCCGACAGGGAGGGAACTGAAGCTTTCTTT CAIRPDREGTEAFF